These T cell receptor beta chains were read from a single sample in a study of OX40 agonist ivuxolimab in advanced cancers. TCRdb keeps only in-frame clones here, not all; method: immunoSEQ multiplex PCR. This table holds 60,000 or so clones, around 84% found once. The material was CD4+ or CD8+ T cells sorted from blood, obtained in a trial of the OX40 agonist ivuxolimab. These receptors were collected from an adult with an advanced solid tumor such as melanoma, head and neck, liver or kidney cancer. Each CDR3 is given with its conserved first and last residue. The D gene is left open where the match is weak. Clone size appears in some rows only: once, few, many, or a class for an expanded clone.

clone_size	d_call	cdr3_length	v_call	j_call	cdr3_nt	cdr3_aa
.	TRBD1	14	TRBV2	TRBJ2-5	TGTGCCAGCAGTACCGGGACAGGGTTCGAGACCCAGTACTTC	CASSTGTGFETQYF
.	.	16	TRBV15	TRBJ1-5	TGTGCCACCAGCAGTCCCACCGGTTATCGGAATCAGCCCCAGCATTTT	CATSSPTGYRNQPQHF
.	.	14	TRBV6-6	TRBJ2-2	TGTGCCAGCAGTTACGACTTAGTCACCGGGGAGCTGTTTTTT	CASSYDLVTGELFF
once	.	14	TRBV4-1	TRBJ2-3	TGCGCCAGCAGCCAAGTGTATAGAGTAGATACGCAGTATTTT	CASSQVYRVDTQYF
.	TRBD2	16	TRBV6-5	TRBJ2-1	TGTGCCAGCAGTTGGGGACTAGCGGGAGAGGGCGATGAGCAGTTCTTC	CASSWGLAGEGDEQFF
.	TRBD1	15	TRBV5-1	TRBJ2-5	TGCGCCAGCAGGAAAACGACAGGGGGCCAAGAGACCCAGTACTTC	CASRKTTGGQETQYF
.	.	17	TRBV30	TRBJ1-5	TGTGCCTGGAGTAGAGAGTCAGGTCATTATAGCAATCAGCCCCAGCATTTT	CAWSRESGHYSNQPQHF
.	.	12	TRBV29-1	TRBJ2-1	TGCAGCGCCGGGGGAGATTGGAATGAGCAGTTCTTC	CSAGGDWNEQFF
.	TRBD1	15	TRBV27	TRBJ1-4	TGTGCCAGTAGAGGGACAGCAGCAACTAATGAAAAACTGTTTTTT	CASRGTAATNEKLFF
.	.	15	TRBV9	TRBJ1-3	TGTGCCAGCAGCGGGAGGGCCGACTCTGGAAACACCATATATTTT	CASSGRADSGNTIYF
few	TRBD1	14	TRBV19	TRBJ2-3	TGTGCCAGTAGTAACAGGGGCCTTGCAGATACGCAGTATTTT	CASSNRGLADTQYF
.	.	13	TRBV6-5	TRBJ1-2	TGTGCCAGCAGACCGGACGGGGACTATGGCTACACCTTC	CASRPDGDYGYTF
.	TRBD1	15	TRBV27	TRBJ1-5	TGTGCCAGCAGCCAACAGGGGGCAGGGGGACAGCCCCAGCATTTT	CASSQQGAGGQPQHF
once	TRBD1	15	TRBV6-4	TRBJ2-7	TGTGCCAGCAGTGATAGGGACAGGGGCTACTACGAGCAGTACTTC	CASSDRDRGYYEQYF
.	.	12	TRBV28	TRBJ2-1	TGTGCCAGCAGGGGTCAGGGCTTTAAGCAGTTCTTC	CASRGQGFKQFF
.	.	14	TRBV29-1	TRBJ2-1	TGCAGCTCCGGCAGGGCAGGGGTTGGCAATGAGCAGTTCTTC	CSSGRAGVGNEQFF
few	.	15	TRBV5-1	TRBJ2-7	TGCGCCAGCAAACTTCAGGGCGGAGCGACCTACGAGCAGTACTTC	CASKLQGGATYEQYF
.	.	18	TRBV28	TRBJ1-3	TGTGCCAGCAGTTTGTCCTATCCGGGCCCGGGGTCTGGAAACACCATATATTTT	CASSLSYPGPGSGNTIYF
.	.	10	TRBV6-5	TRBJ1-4	TGTGCCAGCGGTCTGGAGCCCGAGAGTTTT	CASGLEPESF
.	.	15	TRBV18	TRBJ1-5	TGTGCCAGCTCGGCGGGACACGGTAGCAATCAGCCCCAGCATTTT	CASSAGHGSNQPQHF
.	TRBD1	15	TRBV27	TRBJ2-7	TGTGCCAGCAGTTTAGGGACAGTGACTACCTACGAGCAGTACTTC	CASSLGTVTTYEQYF
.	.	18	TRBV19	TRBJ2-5	TGTGCCAGTACCGATGGGGCGGTGGGGGATTCTATACAAGAGACCCAGTACTTC	CASTDGAVGDSIQETQYF
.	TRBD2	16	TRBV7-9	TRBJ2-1	TGTGCCAGCAGCAGATATAGCGGGAGTGTTTATAATGAGCAGTTCTTC	CASSRYSGSVYNEQFF
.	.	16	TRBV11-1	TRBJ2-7	TGTGCCAGCAGCTTGGTTTCCGCAGGGGCCGTCTACGAGCAGTACTTC	CASSLVSAGAVYEQYF
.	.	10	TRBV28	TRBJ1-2	TGTGCCAGCCGTAACTATGGCTACACCTTC	CASRNYGYTF
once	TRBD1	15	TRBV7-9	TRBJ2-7	TGTGCCAGCAGCTCCGACCGACAGGGCGCCTACGAGCAGTACTTC	CASSSDRQGAYEQYF
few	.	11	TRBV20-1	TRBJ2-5	TGCAGTCTGGGACCAGTGGGGACCCAGTACTTC	CSLGPVGTQYF